A selection of T cell receptor beta chains follows, all from one sample in a study of T cell changes during pregnancy in multiple sclerosis. TCRdb's table, derived via immunoSEQ multiplex PCR, lists solely in-frame clones and lacks some. This table holds about 56,000 clones, 75% to 90% found once. The sequencing used peripheral blood, collected after pregnancy. The receptors here all came from a female donor with multiple sclerosis, enrolled in a pregnancy study. The CDR3 runs from the conserved cysteine through the conserved F or W. Each record gives: J gene, clone size, V gene, D gene, CDR3 DNA, CDR3 protein. The D gene is left open where the match is weak. A row's size may be missing; if present it is once, few, many or a size class.

J: TRBJ2-7
size: .
V: TRBV29-1
D: TRBD1
DNA: TGCAGCACCGCCACAGGGGACGAGCAGTACTTC
CDR3: CSTATGDEQYF

J: TRBJ2-7
size: .
V: TRBV5-1
D: .
DNA: TGCGCCAGCAGCCAGGGGCCGGACAGCTCCTACGAGCAGTACTTC
CDR3: CASSQGPDSSYEQYF

J: TRBJ2-7
size: once
V: TRBV13
D: TRBD1
DNA: TGTGCCAGCAGCCTCACCGGGACAGTACGTGTGGAGCAGTACTTC
CDR3: CASSLTGTVRVEQYF

J: TRBJ1-1
size: .
V: TRBV23-1
D: .
DNA: TGCGCCAGCAGTCATTTTCGGTCAGACAAGAACACTGAAGCTTTCTTT
CDR3: CASSHFRSDKNTEAFF

J: TRBJ2-7
size: .
V: TRBV2
D: TRBD1
DNA: TGTGCCGGCTCCGCCGGGACAGCGATCGAGCAGTACTTC
CDR3: CAGSAGTAIEQYF

J: TRBJ2-1
size: .
V: TRBV28
D: TRBD1
DNA: TGTGCCAGCACCCGGGACAGGGGCAATGAGCAGTTCTTC
CDR3: CASTRDRGNEQFF

J: TRBJ2-7
size: .
V: TRBV29-1
D: TRBD2
DNA: TGCAGCGTTGTTACAGCGGGGGACCCTCTTACCTACGAGCAGTACTTC
CDR3: CSVVTAGDPLTYEQYF

J: TRBJ2-5
size: .
V: TRBV5-4
D: TRBD2
DNA: TGTGCCAGCAGCTTGGGGGGTGCTAGCGGGACCCAGTACTTC
CDR3: CASSLGGASGTQYF

J: TRBJ1-6
size: .
V: TRBV2
D: TRBD1
DNA: TGTGCCAGCCGGGGACAGGGCAATTCACCCCTCCACTTT
CDR3: CASRGQGNSPLHF

J: TRBJ2-7
size: .
V: TRBV28
D: TRBD1
DNA: TGTGCCAGCAGGGGGGGACAGGGGAACGACGAGCAGTACTTC
CDR3: CASRGGQGNDEQYF

J: TRBJ2-2
size: .
V: TRBV7-9
D: .
DNA: TGTGCCAGCAGCTTACTAACTACCGGGGAGCTGTTTTTT
CDR3: CASSLLTTGELFF

J: TRBJ2-7
size: .
V: TRBV9
D: TRBD1
DNA: TGTGCCAGCAGCCCCGAGTGGACAGGGGGGGACGAGCAGTACTTC
CDR3: CASSPEWTGGDEQYF

J: TRBJ2-2
size: .
V: TRBV7-9
D: .
DNA: TGTGCCAGCAGCCCGGGGATGACCGGGGAGCTGTTTTTT
CDR3: CASSPGMTGELFF

J: TRBJ2-3
size: .
V: TRBV5-1
D: TRBD2
DNA: TGCGCCAGCAGCTGGGGACTAGCGGGTAGCACAGATACGCAGTATTTT
CDR3: CASSWGLAGSTDTQYF

J: TRBJ2-7
size: .
V: TRBV6-5
D: .
DNA: TGTGCCAGCAGTTATGACACCTACGAGCAGTACTTC
CDR3: CASSYDTYEQYF

J: TRBJ2-3
size: .
V: TRBV9
D: TRBD2
DNA: TGTGCCAGCAGCCTGGGCGGGGGTGGCACAGATACGCAGTATTTT
CDR3: CASSLGGGGTDTQYF

J: TRBJ2-3
size: .
V: TRBV25-1
D: .
DNA: TGTGCCAGCAGTGAATCTGGCAGTCGCCGAGATACGCAGTATTTT
CDR3: CASSESGSRRDTQYF

J: TRBJ1-1
size: .
V: TRBV5-1
D: TRBD1
DNA: TGCGCCAGCAGCTTGGCAGGGACAGGTGAAGCTTTCTTT
CDR3: CASSLAGTGEAFF

J: TRBJ1-1
size: .
V: TRBV18
D: TRBD1
DNA: TGTGCCAGCTCACACAGGACAGGGGTTCCTGAAGCTTTCTTT
CDR3: CASSHRTGVPEAFF

J: TRBJ1-5
size: .
V: TRBV30
D: TRBD1
DNA: TGTGCCTGGGGGACAGGGTCGAATCAGCCCCAGCATTTT
CDR3: CAWGTGSNQPQHF

J: TRBJ2-3
size: .
V: TRBV6-1
D: TRBD2
DNA: TGTGCCAGCAGTGGCCTAGCGGGGGGAGGCGATGGGCAGTATTTT
CDR3: CASSGLAGGGDGQYF

J: TRBJ2-2
size: .
V: TRBV15
D: .
DNA: TGTGCCACCAGCAGAGAGACGGAGACCGGGGAGCTGTTTTTT
CDR3: CATSRETETGELFF

J: TRBJ1-1
size: .
V: TRBV19
D: .
DNA: TGTGCCAGTAGTATAGATCTCGAGGGACTGGGCACTGAAGCTTTCTTT
CDR3: CASSIDLEGLGTEAFF

J: TRBJ1-1
size: .
V: TRBV7-9
D: .
DNA: TGTGCCAGCAGCTTAGGGGACACGGGTATCACTGAAGCTTTCTTT
CDR3: CASSLGDTGITEAFF

J: TRBJ1-1
size: .
V: TRBV5-1
D: .
DNA: TGCGCCAGCAGCTTGGTGACAGACACTGAAGCTTTCTTT
CDR3: CASSLVTDTEAFF

J: TRBJ2-1
size: .
V: TRBV30
D: .
DNA: TGTGCCTGGAGTCGTACCCAGGAGCAGTTCTTC
CDR3: CAWSRTQEQFF

J: TRBJ2-1
size: .
V: TRBV6-5
D: TRBD2
DNA: TGTGCCAGCAGTTACTCGACTAGCCCCAATGAGCAGTTCTTC
CDR3: CASSYSTSPNEQFF

J: TRBJ2-7
size: .
V: TRBV5-1
D: TRBD1
DNA: TGCGCCAGCAGCCCCGCCTTCGGGACAGGCTACGAGCAGTACTTC
CDR3: CASSPAFGTGYEQYF

J: TRBJ2-6
size: .
V: TRBV5-1
D: .
DNA: TGCGCCAGCAGCTTGGTAGTCTCACAGCTCAACTCTGGGGCCAACGTCCTGACTTTC
CDR3: CASSLVVSQLNSGANVLTF

J: TRBJ1-5
size: .
V: TRBV28
D: TRBD1
DNA: TGTGCCAGTAGAGACTCCGGGACAGGGGCGTGGAGCAATCAGCCCCAGCATTTT
CDR3: CASRDSGTGAWSNQPQHF

J: TRBJ1-1
size: .
V: TRBV5-6
D: .
DNA: TGTGCCAGCAGCTTGTTCCCCGGACAGAGATACACTGAAGCTTTCTTT
CDR3: CASSLFPGQRYTEAFF

J: TRBJ2-3
size: .
V: TRBV5-4
D: TRBD2
DNA: TGTGCCAGCACCAATCCCCGCGGGGGGCGGGGTACGCAGTATTTT
CDR3: CASTNPRGGRGTQYF

J: TRBJ1-1
size: .
V: TRBV6-6
D: .
DNA: TGTGCCAGCAGTCGGACAGACAGCGAAGCTTTCTTT
CDR3: CASSRTDSEAFF

J: TRBJ2-3
size: .
V: TRBV6-5
D: TRBD2
DNA: TGTGCCAGCAAAACTAGCGGGGCGAGCACAGATACGCAGTATTTT
CDR3: CASKTSGASTDTQYF

J: TRBJ2-1
size: .
V: TRBV11-2
D: TRBD2
DNA: TGTGCCAGCAGCACCCAGCGGGGGGGCGGCAATGAGCAGTTCTTC
CDR3: CASSTQRGGGNEQFF

J: TRBJ2-7
size: .
V: TRBV18
D: TRBD1
DNA: TGTGCCAGCTCACAAGGAGGACAGGGGCCCTCCTACGAGCAGTACTTC
CDR3: CASSQGGQGPSYEQYF

J: TRBJ2-7
size: .
V: TRBV6-6
D: TRBD1
DNA: TGTGCCAGCAGCGGACAGGGCTACGAGCAGTACTTC
CDR3: CASSGQGYEQYF

J: TRBJ2-3
size: .
V: TRBV9
D: .
DNA: TGTGCCAGCAGCGCGAGCACAGATACGCAGTATTTT
CDR3: CASSASTDTQYF

J: TRBJ2-5
size: .
V: TRBV5-4
D: TRBD2
DNA: TGTGCCAGCAGCTTGACTAGCGGGGTGGAAGAGACCCAGTACTTC
CDR3: CASSLTSGVEETQYF

J: TRBJ2-7
size: .
V: TRBV5-5
D: .
DNA: TGTGCCAGCAGCTTGGGCGCTCTCCCTAGCTCCTACGAGCAGTACTTC
CDR3: CASSLGALPSSYEQYF

J: TRBJ1-6
size: .
V: TRBV7-2
D: .
DNA: TGTGCCAGCAGCATGCCGGAGGGAGGGTTCGGGTCACCCCTCCACTTT
CDR3: CASSMPEGGFGSPLHF

J: TRBJ1-4
size: .
V: TRBV6-1
D: TRBD1
DNA: TGTGCCAGCCTTTTGACAGGGGGGAATGAAAAACTGTTTTTT
CDR3: CASLLTGGNEKLFF

J: TRBJ2-3
size: .
V: TRBV4-3
D: TRBD2
DNA: TGCGCCAGCAGCCAAGAAGGACGGGGGGGGGCAGATACGCAGTATTTT
CDR3: CASSQEGRGGADTQYF